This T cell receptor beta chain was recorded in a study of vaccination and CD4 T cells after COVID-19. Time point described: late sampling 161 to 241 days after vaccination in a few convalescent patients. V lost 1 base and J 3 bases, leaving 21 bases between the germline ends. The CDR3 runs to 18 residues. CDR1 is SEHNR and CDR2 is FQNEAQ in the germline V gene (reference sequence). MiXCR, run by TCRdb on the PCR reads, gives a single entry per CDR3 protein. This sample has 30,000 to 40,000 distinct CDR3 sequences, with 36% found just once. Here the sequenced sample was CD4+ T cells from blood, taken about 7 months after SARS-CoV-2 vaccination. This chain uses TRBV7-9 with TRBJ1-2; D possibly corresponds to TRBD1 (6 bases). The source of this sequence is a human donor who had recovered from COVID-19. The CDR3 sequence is CASSLEQAGEWRDYGYTF. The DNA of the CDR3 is TGTGCCAGCAGCTTAGAACAGGCAGGGGAGTGGAGAGACTATGGCTACACCTTC.